This record looks at one T cell receptor beta chain sequence and its context. This sample is part of a study of chemoradiotherapy in HPV16-positive cancers. CDR1 and CDR2 (germline): SGDLS, YYNGEE. The CDR3 has 13 residues. Trimming shortened V by 6 bases and J by 6 bases, and 16 bases separated the two germline ends. Sequenced by immunoSEQ multiplex PCR; TCRdb stores in-frame clones only, minus some. The table lists some 70,000 clones, 85% to 90% of them singletons. Sequenced here: blood, sampled from a patient who underwent chemoradiotherapy. The sequence was collected from a human donor with HPV-associated anogenital cancer. The chain has TRBV9 and TRBJ2-7, with a possible D match to TRBD1 (6 bases). CDR3 coding DNA: TGTGCCAGCAACCTACAGGGAGTGGGCGAGCAGTACTTC. Translated, it gives CASNLQGVGEQYF. Using reference TRBV9 and TRBJ2-7 for the parts outside the CDR3, the full variable domain is DSGVTQTPKHLITATGQRVTLRCSPRSGDLSVYWYQQSLDQGLQFLIQYYNGEERAKGNILERFSAQQFPDLHSELNLSSLELGDSALYFCASNLQGVGEQYFGPGTRLTVT.